This T cell receptor beta chain was obtained from a study of cytotoxic CD8 clonotypes in ibrutinib-treated CLL. Frozen-stored PBMCs produced about 2 micrograms of genomic DNA for TCR beta libraries. This CDR3 spans 11 amino acids. Germline V gene data show CDR1 as SQVTM and CDR2 as ANQGSEA. V was pared by 8 bases and J by 0 bases, with 7 bases between. Regarding this clone: Its target is unknown.

The sequencing depth, 1 in 200,000 to 1 in 1 million T cells, was the target. Sequencing was performed with immunoSEQ multiplex PCR; in TCRdb, only in-frame clones are kept and a portion is missing. The sample has 20,000 to 30,000 clones, 70% to 75% seen once. Whole-study results and caveats: Treatment saw public clonotypes, which were uncommon, either contract or stay stable.

The chain has TRBV29-1 and TRBJ1-1, with D hard to call. Sample: PBMCs, taken after 12 months of ibrutinib treatment. This clonotype originated in a human donor with chronic lymphocytic leukemia. The CDR3 spells CSQTVNTEAFF. The CDR3 DNA sequence: TGCAGCCAAACAGTGAACACTGAAGCTTTCTTT.